The 5 T cell receptor beta chains presented below share a single source sample, sequenced in a study of molecular identifiers for immune sequencing clone quantification. MiXCR, applied by TCRdb to the PCR reads, yields one record per CDR3 protein. The sample lists 490,000 or so distinct CDR3 sequences, about 25% occurring once. The sequenced material came from naive CD8+ T cells from blood, with Jurkat cell RNA spiked in. Regarding subset: FACS-sorted CD8+CD4-CCR7+CD45RA+ naive T cells. The source is a human donor in good health. Some libraries in this study had Jurkat cell RNA spiked in.

This clonotype was seen a few times. The rearrangement joins TRBV20-1 to TRBJ2-7; D unclear. Trimming pared 7 bases from V and 0 bases from J, leaving 7 bases between. The CDR3 contains 11 residues. The V gene's germline CDR1 is DFQATT and CDR2 SNEGSKA (reference sequence). The DNA for the CDR3 is TGCAGTGGGGCCCGCTCCTACGAGCAGTACTTC. Amino acid sequence: CSGARSYEQYF.

V usage is TRBV6-2 or TRBV6-3 and J usage is TRBJ2-1; D gene ambiguous. Trimming left V 6 bases short and J 6 bases short, with 9 bases between. This CDR3 contains 12 residues. Per the germline V gene, CDR1 is MNHEY and CDR2 is SVGEGT. The CDR3 is CASRPTRNEQFF. In nucleotides, the CDR3 is TGTGCCAGCAGGCCCACTCGCAATGAGCAGTTCTTC.

The table lists this clonotype with a few counts. The chain employs TRBV7-9 and TRBJ1-2, with no clear D. CDR1 is SEHNR, CDR2 FQNEAQ, per germline (reference sequence). The CDR3 totals 16 residues. V was shortened by 4 bases and J by 4 bases, with 19 bases between the two germline ends. The CDR3 reads CASSSHRTDLVYGYTF. For the CDR3, the DNA is TGTGCCAGCAGCTCGCATAGGACGGATTTGGTCTATGGCTACACCTTC. Variable domain in full (rest from reference TRBV7-9 and TRBJ1-2): DTGVSQNPRHKITKRGQNVTFRCDPISEHNRLYWYRQTLGQGPEFLTYFQNEAQLEKSRLLSDRFSAERPKGSFSTLEIQRTEQGDSAMYLCASSSHRTDLVYGYTFGSGTRLTVV.

This clonotype was observed many times. V and J are TRBV5-6 and TRBJ2-6, with D unclear. V lost 4 bases, J lost 0 bases, and 11 bases lay in between. This CDR3 has 16 residues. Per the germline V gene, CDR1 is SGHDT and CDR2 is YYEEEE. This chain's CDR3 is CASSPAGASGANVLTF. Here the CDR3 DNA reads TGTGCCAGCAGCCCGGCCGGAGCCTCTGGGGCCAACGTCCTGACTTTC.

The CDR3 is CASSIRWQLNQPQHF. The CDR3 DNA follows: TGTGCCAGTAGTATAAGGTGGCAGCTCAATCAGCCCCAGCATTTT. The rearrangement uses TRBV19 and TRBJ1-5; no firm D call. There are 15 residues in the CDR3. Germline CDR1 and CDR2: LNHDA and SQIVND (reference sequence). Trimming cost V 2 bases and J 3 bases, with 11 bases left between them.